The clone carrying this T cell receptor beta chain has a handful of counts. Antigen: not known. The data were taken from a study of response to subunit inactivated influenza vaccine. TCRdb passed the RT-PCR reads through MiXCR, listing each CDR3 protein once. The table lists around 520,000 distinct CDR3 sequences, about an eighth of them singletons. Overall study results and limits: Each seasonal influenza vaccination recruits few new T cells, the authors suggested.

Germline CDR1 and CDR2: SQVTM and ANQGSEA. V was shortened by 3 bases and J by 2 bases, with 10 bases between the two germline ends. This CDR3 is 14 amino acids long. This TCR derives from a man aged 50 to 60 who received an inactivated influenza vaccine. The sample consisted of PBMCs from blood, taken on the day of vaccination. The V gene is TRBV29-1, the J gene TRBJ2-2, with D possibly TRBD1 on 6 matching bases. In DNA form, the CDR3 reads TGCAGCGTTGACAGGGGCACCAACACCGGGGAGCTGTTTTTT. This gives the protein CSVDRGTNTGELFF.